Below, one T cell receptor beta chain is given with its context. This PCR relied on a set of 60 Vbeta primers and 13 Jbeta primers. Method: immunoSEQ multiplex PCR; TCRdb's copy keeps in-frame clones and lacks some. The sample table sets out approximately 52,000 clones. The sample originates from a study of cytomegalovirus exposure and HLA in healthy donors. The CDR3 is 17 amino acids. Per the germline V gene, CDR1 is LGHNA and CDR2 is YSLEER. The ends were cut back, 0 bases at V and 0 bases at J, with 9 bases in the middle. This receptor was taken from a man aged 45 to 65 in good health and CMV-seropositive. V and J are TRBV4-3 and TRBJ1-6, with no clear D. Sequences were obtained from PBMCs. The CDR3 nucleotides are TGCGCCAGCAGCCAAGATTTCTTGAGCTCCTATAATTCACCCCTCCACTTT. The encoded protein is CASSQDFLSSYNSPLHF.